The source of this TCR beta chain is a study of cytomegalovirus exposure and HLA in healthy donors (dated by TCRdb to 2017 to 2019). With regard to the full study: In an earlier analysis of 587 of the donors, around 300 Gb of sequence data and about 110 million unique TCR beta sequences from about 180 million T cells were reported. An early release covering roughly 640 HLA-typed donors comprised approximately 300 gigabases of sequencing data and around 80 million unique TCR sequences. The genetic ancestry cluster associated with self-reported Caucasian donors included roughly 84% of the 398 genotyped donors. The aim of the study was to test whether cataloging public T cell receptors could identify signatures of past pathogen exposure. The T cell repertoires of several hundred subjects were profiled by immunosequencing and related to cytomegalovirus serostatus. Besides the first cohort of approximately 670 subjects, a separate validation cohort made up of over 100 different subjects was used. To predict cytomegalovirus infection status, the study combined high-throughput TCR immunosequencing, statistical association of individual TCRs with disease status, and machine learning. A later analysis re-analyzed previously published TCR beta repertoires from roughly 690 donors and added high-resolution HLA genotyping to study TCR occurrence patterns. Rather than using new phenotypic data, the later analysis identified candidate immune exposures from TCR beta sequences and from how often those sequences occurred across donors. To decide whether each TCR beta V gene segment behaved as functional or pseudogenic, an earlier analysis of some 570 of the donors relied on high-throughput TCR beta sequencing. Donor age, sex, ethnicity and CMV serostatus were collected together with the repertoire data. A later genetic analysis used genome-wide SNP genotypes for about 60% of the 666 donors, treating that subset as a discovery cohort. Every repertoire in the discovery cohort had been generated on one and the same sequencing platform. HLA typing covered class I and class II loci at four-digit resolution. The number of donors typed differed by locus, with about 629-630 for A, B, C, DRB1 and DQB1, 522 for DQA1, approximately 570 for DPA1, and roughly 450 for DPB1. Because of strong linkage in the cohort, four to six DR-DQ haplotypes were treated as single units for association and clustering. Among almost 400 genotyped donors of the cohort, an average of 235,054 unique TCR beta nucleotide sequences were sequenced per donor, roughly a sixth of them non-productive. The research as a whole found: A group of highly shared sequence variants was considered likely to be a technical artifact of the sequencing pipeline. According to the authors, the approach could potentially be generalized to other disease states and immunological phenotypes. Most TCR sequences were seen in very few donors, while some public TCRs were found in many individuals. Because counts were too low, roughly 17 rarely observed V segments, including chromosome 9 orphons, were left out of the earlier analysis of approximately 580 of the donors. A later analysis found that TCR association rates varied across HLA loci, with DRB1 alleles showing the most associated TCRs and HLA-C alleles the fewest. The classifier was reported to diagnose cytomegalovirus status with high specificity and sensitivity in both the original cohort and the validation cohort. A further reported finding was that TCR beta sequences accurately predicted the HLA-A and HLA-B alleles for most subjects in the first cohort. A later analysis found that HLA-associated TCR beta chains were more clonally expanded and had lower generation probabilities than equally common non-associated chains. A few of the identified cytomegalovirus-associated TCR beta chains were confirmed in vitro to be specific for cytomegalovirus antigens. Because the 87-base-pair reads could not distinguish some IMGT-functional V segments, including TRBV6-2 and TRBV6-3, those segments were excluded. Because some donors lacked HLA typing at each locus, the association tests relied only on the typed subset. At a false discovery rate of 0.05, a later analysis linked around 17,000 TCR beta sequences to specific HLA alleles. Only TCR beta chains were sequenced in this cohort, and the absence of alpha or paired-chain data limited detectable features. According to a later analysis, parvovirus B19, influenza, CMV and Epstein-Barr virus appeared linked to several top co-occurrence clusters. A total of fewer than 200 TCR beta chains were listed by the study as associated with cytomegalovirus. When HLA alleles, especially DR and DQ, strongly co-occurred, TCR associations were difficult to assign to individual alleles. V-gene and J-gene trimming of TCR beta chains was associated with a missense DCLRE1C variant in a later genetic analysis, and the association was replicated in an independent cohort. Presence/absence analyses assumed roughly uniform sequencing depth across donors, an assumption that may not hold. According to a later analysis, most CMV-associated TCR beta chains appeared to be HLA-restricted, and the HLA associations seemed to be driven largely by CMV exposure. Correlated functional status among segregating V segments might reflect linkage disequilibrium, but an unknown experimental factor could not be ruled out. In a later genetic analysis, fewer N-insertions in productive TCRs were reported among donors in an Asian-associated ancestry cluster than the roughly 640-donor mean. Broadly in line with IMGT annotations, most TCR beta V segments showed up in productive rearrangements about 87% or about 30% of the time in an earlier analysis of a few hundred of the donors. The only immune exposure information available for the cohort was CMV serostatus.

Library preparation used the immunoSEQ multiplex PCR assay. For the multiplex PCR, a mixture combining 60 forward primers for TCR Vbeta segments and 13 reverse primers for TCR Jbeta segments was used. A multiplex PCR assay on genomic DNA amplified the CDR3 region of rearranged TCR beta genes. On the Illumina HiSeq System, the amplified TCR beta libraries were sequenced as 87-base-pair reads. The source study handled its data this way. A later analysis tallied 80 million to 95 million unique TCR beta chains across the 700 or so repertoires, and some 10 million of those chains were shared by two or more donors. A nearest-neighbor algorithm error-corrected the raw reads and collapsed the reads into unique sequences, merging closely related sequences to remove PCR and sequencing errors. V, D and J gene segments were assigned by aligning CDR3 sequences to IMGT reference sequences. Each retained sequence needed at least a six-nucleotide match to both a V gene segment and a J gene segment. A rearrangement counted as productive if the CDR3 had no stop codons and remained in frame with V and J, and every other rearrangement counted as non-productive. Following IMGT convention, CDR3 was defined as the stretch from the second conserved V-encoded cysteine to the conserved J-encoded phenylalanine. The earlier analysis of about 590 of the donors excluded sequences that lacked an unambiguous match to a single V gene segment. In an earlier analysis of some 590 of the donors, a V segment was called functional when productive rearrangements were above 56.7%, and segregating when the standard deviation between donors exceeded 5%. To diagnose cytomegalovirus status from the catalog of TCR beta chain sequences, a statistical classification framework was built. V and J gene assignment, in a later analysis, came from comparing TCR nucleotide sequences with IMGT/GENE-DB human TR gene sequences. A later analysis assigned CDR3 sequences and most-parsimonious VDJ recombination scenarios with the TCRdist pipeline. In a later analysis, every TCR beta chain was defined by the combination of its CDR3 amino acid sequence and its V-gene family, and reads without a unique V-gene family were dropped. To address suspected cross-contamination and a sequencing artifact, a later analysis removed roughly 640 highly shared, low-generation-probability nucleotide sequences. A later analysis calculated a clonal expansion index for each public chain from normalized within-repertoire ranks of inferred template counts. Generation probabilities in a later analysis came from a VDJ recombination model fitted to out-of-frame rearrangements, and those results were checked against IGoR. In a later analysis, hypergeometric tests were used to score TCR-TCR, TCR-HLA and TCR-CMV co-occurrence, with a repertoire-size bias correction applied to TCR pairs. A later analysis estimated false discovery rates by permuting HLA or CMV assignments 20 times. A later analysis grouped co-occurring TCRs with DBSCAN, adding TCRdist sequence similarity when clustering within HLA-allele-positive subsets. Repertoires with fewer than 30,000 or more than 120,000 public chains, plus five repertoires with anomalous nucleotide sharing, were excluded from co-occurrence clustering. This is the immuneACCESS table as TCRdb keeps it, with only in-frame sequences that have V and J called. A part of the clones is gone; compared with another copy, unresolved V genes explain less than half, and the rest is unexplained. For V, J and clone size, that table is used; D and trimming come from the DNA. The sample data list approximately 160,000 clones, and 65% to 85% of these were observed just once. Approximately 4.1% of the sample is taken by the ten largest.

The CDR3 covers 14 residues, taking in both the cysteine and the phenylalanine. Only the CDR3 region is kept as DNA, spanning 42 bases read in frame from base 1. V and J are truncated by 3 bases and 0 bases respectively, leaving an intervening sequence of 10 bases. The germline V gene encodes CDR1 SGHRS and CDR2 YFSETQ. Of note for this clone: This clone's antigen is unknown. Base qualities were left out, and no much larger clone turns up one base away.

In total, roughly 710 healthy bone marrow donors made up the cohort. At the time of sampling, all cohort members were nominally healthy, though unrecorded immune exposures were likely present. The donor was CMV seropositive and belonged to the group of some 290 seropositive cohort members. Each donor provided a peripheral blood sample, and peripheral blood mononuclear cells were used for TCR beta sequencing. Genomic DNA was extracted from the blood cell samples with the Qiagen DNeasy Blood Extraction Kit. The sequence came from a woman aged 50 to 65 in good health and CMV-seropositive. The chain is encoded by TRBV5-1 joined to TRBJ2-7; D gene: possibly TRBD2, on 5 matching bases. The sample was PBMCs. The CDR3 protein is CASSWRTASYEQYF. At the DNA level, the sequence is TGCGCCAGCAGCTGGAGGACGGCCTCCTACGAGCAGTACTTC.